This entry lists 25 T cell receptor beta chains sequenced from one sample in a study of blood T cell repertoires in COVID-19. Sequencing was performed with immunoSEQ multiplex PCR; in TCRdb, only in-frame clones are kept and a portion is missing. The table shows about 200,000 clones, with 86% occurring only once. Sequenced material: peripheral blood. The receptors originated from a woman in her forties or fifties with acute or convalescent COVID-19.

The chain employs TRBV6-2 or TRBV6-3 and TRBJ2-5; 10 bases fit TRBD2. J was trimmed by 5 bases and V by 6 bases; bases with no gene match: 6. This CDR3 region has 14 residues. The germline V gene encodes CDR1 MNHEY and CDR2 SVGEGT. CDR3 region: CASSPGTSVETQYF. CDR3 nucleotides: TGTGCCAGCAGCCCCGGGACTAGCGTTGAGACCCAGTACTTC.

J is TRBJ1-2 and V is TRBV6-6, with no clear D. V was pared by 0 bases and J by 2 bases, with 10 bases between. Germline loops: CDR1 MNHNY, CDR2 SVGAGI (reference sequence). The length of the CDR3 is 15 residues. CDR3: CASSYSARWNYGYTF. CDR3 DNA: TGTGCCAGCAGTTACTCAGCTCGATGGAACTATGGCTACACCTTC.

V and J are TRBV6-5 and TRBJ2-3; 9 bases line up with TRBD1. Germline CDR1 MNHEY, CDR2 SVGAGI. The CDR3 spans 15 residues. J was trimmed by 3 bases and V by 4 bases; bases with no gene match: 5. As DNA, the CDR3 is TGTGCCAGCAGTTCCCCGGGACAGGGAACAGATACGCAGTATTTT. Its protein product is CASSSPGQGTDTQYF.

The rearrangement links TRBV12-5 to TRBJ1-1; 8 nucleotides agree with TRBD1. CDR3 size: 15 residues. CDR1 and CDR2 from the germline V gene are LGHNT and FRNRAP. The ends lost 4 bases at V and 2 bases at J; junction bases unmatched: 6. CDR3 nucleotides: TGTGCTAGTGGTTCCTCCGGACAGGGTAACACTGAAGCTTTCTTT. It translates to CASGSSGQGNTEAFF.

Concerning this clone itself: Relative to the germline gene, one junction end is altered; a read error may explain this. This sequence joins TRBV19 and TRBJ2-3, with 9 bases aligning to TRBD2. The length of the CDR3 is 16 residues. The V gene's germline CDR1 is LNHDA and CDR2 SQIVND (reference sequence). This CDR3 is CASSPAGGRSTDMQYF. CDR3 DNA: TGTGCCAGTAGTCCAGCGGGGGGCCGGAGCACAGATATGCAGTATTTT.

V gene TRBV7-6 combines with J gene TRBJ2-7, with 8 nucleotides matching TRBD1. CDR3 length: 14 amino acids. The J segment lost 5 bases and the V segment lost 4 bases, leaving 7 bases of the junction unmatched. CDR1 is SGHVS, CDR2 FNYEAQ, per germline. This CDR3 is CASSSQGANDEQYF. As DNA, the CDR3 is TGTGCCAGCAGCTCCCAGGGGGCAAATGACGAGCAGTACTTC.

The V gene is TRBV7-3, the J gene TRBJ2-1; 12 nucleotides align to TRBD2. Germline lookup yields CDR1 SGHTA and CDR2 FQGTGA. Germline trimming cut 2 bases from V and 10 bases from J; bases unmatched to any gene: 6. This CDR3 comprises 15 residues. The CDR3 sequence: CASSLGASGGAEQFF. In DNA form, the CDR3 reads TGTGCCAGCAGCTTAGGGGCTAGCGGGGGGGCCGAGCAGTTCTTC. Together with reference TRBV7-3 and TRBJ2-1, the CDR3 gives the full variable domain: GAGVSQTPSNKVTEKGKYVELRCDPISGHTALYWYRQSLGQGPEFLIYFQGTGAADDSGLPNDRFFAVRPEGSVSTLKIQRTERGDSAVYLCASSLGASGGAEQFFGPGTRLTVL.

V gene TRBV12-5 combines with J gene TRBJ1-6, with 9 bases fitting TRBD1. The CDR3 is 19 residues long. The germline CDR1 and CDR2 sequences are LGHNT and FRNRAP. The junction had 12 bases not matched to a gene; V was cut back by 6 bases and J by 0 bases. The CDR3 sequence is CASGYGTGTWSSYNSPLHF. The DNA of the CDR3 is TGTGCTAGTGGCTACGGGACAGGGACTTGGAGCTCCTATAATTCACCCCTCCACTTT.

This chain connects TRBV18 to TRBJ2-6, with D unresolved. The CDR3 totals 16 residues. Looked up from germline, CDR1 is KGHSH and CDR2 is LQKENI. The V gene lost 1 base and the J gene lost 0 bases, with 7 bases spanning the gap. In DNA, the CDR3 is TGTGCCAGCTCACCACAGACTTACTCTGGGGCCAACGTCCTGACTTTC. It specifies CASSPQTYSGANVLTF.

This chain connects TRBV24-1 to TRBJ1-1, with D possibly being TRBD1 (5 bases). Germline V gene lookup returns CDR1 KGHDR and CDR2 SFDVKD. The CDR3 has 13 amino acids. Between the trimmed V and J ends, which lost 5 bases and 8 bases, there was a span of 14 bases. This CDR3 is CATSAPRGEEAFF. The CDR3 DNA is TGTGCCACCAGTGCCCCGCGGGGGGAAGAAGCTTTCTTT.

The rearrangement joins TRBV27 to TRBJ2-7; 7 bases fit TRBD1. This CDR3 is built from 16 residues. Trimming at V came to 2 bases and at J to 0 bases, leaving 7 bases not matched to a gene. Germline CDR1 MNHEY, CDR2 SMNVEV (reference sequence). CDR3: CASSLTGTASSYEQYF. In nucleotides, the CDR3 is TGTGCCAGCAGTTTAACCGGGACAGCCAGCTCCTACGAGCAGTACTTC.

The chain joins TRBV6-2 or TRBV6-3 to TRBJ2-7, with D perhaps matching TRBD1 (6 bases). CDR3 length: 15 amino acids. Germline CDR1 and CDR2: MNHEY and SVGEGT. V was shortened by 4 bases and J by 3 bases, with 16 bases between the two germline ends. The CDR3 DNA is TGTGCCAGCAGTTCAACGTCAACAGGGAACTACGAGCAGTACTTC. Encoded protein: CASSSTSTGNYEQYF.

This chain connects TRBV11-2 to TRBJ2-7, with TRBD1 matching 11 bases. The V gene's germline CDR1 is SGHAT and CDR2 FQNNGV. The CDR3 runs 15 residues. Trimming removed 5 bases from V and 2 bases from J; junction bases left unmatched: 5. CDR3 protein: CASSLGQGGAYEQYF. The CDR3 DNA sequence: TGTGCCAGCAGCCTGGGACAGGGGGGGGCCTACGAGCAGTACTTC. Supplemented by reference TRBV11-2 and TRBJ2-7, the full variable domain reads EAGVAQSPRYKIIEKRQSVAFWCNPISGHATLYWYQQILGQGPKLLIQFQNNGVVDDSQLPKDRFSAERLKGVDSTLKIQPAKLEDSAVYLCASSLGQGGAYEQYFGPGTRLTVT.

The CDR3 DNA is TGCGCCAGCAGCCATAGTGGTAGCGGGAGGTCCTACAATGAGCAGTTCTTC. Translation: CASSHSGSGRSYNEQFF. This sequence joins TRBV4-3 and TRBJ2-1; TRBD2 aligns across 10 bases. The CDR3 runs to 17 residues. Germline CDR1 and CDR2: LGHNA and YSLEER. J was trimmed by 1 base and V by 3 bases; bases with no gene match: 6.

The chain joins TRBV5-1 to TRBJ1-1; D is ambiguous. The CDR3 runs to 15 residues. The V end was cut by 1 base, the J end by 1 base, with 11 bases between. CDR1 and CDR2 (germline): SGHRS, YFSETQ. The CDR3 region has the DNA TGCGCCAGCAGCTTGCCTGCAGGCAAGAACACTGAAGCTTTCTTT. Its translation is CASSLPAGKNTEAFF.

This chain joins TRBV5-4 and TRBJ2-7; 10 bases match TRBD2. In germline, CDR1 is SGHNT, CDR2 YYREEE (reference sequence). The V gene end was trimmed by 4 bases and the J gene end by 6 bases; junction bases not matched to a gene: 13. The CDR3 runs to 16 residues. The CDR3 sequence: CASSPRVASGGVEQYF. As DNA, the CDR3 is TGTGCCAGCAGCCCTAGGGTGGCTAGCGGGGGAGTCGAGCAGTACTTC.

The chain links TRBV11-2 to TRBJ2-7; D call uncertain. Deletions cut 1 base from V and 1 base from J, with 8 bases between. Germline CDR1 and CDR2: SGHAT and FQNNGV. The CDR3 runs to 14 residues. This chain's CDR3 is CASSLGGLSYEQYF. The CDR3 DNA is TGTGCCAGCAGCTTAGGTGGCCTGTCCTACGAGCAGTACTTC.

The genes are TRBV24-1 and TRBJ2-5; D is unresolved. This CDR3 is 13 amino acids long. The V gene's germline CDR1 is KGHDR and CDR2 SFDVKD. The germline V and J ends were trimmed by 2 bases and 0 bases, with 3 bases remaining between them. The CDR3 coding sequence is TGTGCCACCAGTGATTCGTACCAAGAGACCCAGTACTTC. Translation: CATSDSYQETQYF.

V and J are TRBV5-5 and TRBJ2-7; 8 bases are a match to TRBD2. The V segment lost 1 base and the J segment 2 bases; nucleotides outside the gene matches: 11. Germline V gene lookup returns CDR1 SGHKS and CDR2 YYEKEE (reference sequence). The CDR3 totals 17 residues. The DNA of the CDR3 is TGTGCCAGCAGCTTGCTCCCCCTAACGGGAGGGGCCTACGAGCAGTACTTC. This encodes CASSLLPLTGGAYEQYF.

As DNA, the CDR3 is TGTGCCAGCTCACCCAGGACAGCCTTGGGTCGTGATGGCTACACCTTC. The encoded protein is CASSPRTALGRDGYTF. The chain combines TRBV18 with TRBJ1-2; D is perhaps TRBD1 (6 bases). This CDR3 has 16 residues. V was clipped by 3 bases and J by 6 bases, with 20 bases between them. Germline-derived CDR1 and CDR2 are KGHSH and LQKENI.

The genes are TRBV7-8 and TRBJ1-5; 7 bases are a match to TRBD1. V shed 4 bases, J shed 3 bases, and the junction held 9 bases outside the gene matches. The CDR3 spans 16 residues. Germline values: CDR1 SGHVS, CDR2 FQNEAQ. The CDR3 region is CASSSDRQGLNQPQHF. CDR3 coding DNA: TGTGCCAGCAGCTCCGACCGACAGGGACTCAATCAGCCCCAGCATTTT. The full variable domain, in which reference TRBV7-8 and TRBJ1-5 provide the parts outside the CDR3, is GAGVSQSPRYKVAKRGQDVALRCDPISGHVSLFWYQQALGQGPEFLTYFQNEAQLDKSGLPSDRFFAERPEGSVSTLKIQRTQQEDSAVYLCASSSDRQGLNQPQHFGDGTRLSIL.

The chain links TRBV19 to TRBJ1-4, with a possible D match to TRBD1 (5 bases). The V and J ends lost 2 bases and 8 bases respectively, with 12 bases between them. The V gene's germline CDR1 is LNHDA and CDR2 SQIVND (reference sequence). The CDR3 is made up of 14 amino acids. Here the CDR3 reads CASSISGGREKLFF. The DNA of the CDR3 is TGTGCCAGTAGTATATCGGGGGGTAGGGAAAAACTGTTTTTT. The variable domain in full, completed from reference TRBV19 and TRBJ1-4, reads DGGITQSPKYLFRKEGQNVTLSCEQNLNHDAMYWYRQDPGQGLRLIYYSQIVNDFQKGDIAEGYSVSREKKESFPLTVTSAQKNPTAFYLCASSISGGREKLFFGSGTQLSVL.

This clone showed up just once. The chain uses TRBV7-8 and TRBJ1-2, with D possibly matching TRBD1 (6 bases). V was pared by 8 bases and J by 2 bases, with 15 bases between. This CDR3 region has 14 residues. Germline V lookup: CDR1 SGHVS, CDR2 FQNEAQ. Here the CDR3 reads CASLPLQGNYGYTF. The CDR3 region has the DNA TGTGCCAGCCTCCCGTTACAGGGAAACTATGGCTACACCTTC.

About this clone: A read error may produce the germline difference seen at one junction end. The genes are TRBV3-1 (or the pseudogene TRBV3-2) and TRBJ1-3; no definite D call. Per germline, CDR1 LGHDT and CDR2 YNNKEL (reference sequence). CDR3 length equals 13 residues. CDR3: CASSQAGGNAIYF. The CDR3 DNA reads as TGTGCCAGCAGCCAAGCCGGCGGAAACGCCATATATTTT.

The chain employs TRBV7-9 and TRBJ1-5, with no clear D. V was pared by 5 bases and J by 4 bases, with 9 bases between. CDR1 and CDR2 from the germline V gene are SEHNR and FQNEAQ (reference sequence). The CDR3 length is 13 residues. CDR3 loop: CASSPSRNQPQHF. The CDR3 coding sequence is TGTGCCAGCAGCCCGTCGCGAAATCAGCCCCAGCATTTT.